Sequencing of this T cell receptor beta chain was carried out in a study of T-cell reconstitution after alpha-beta-depleted transplantation in children. This clonotype was seen a single time. The TCRbeta library incorporated unique molecular identifiers. TCRdb re-analysed the PCR reads in MiXCR, keeping a single row per CDR3 protein. This table holds some 520,000 distinct CDR3 sequences, 30% to 35% found once. CDR3 length equals 16 residues. V was pared by 4 bases and J by 0 bases, with 13 bases between. Germline CDR1 MGHDK, CDR2 SYGVNS. The sequence derives from a human donor who donated a stem cell graft to a child with aplastic anemia. This sample comprised PBMCs from the stem cell graft donor, obtained from the stem cell graft. The rearrangement joins TRBV25-1 to TRBJ2-1; D remains unclear. Here the CDR3 reads CASSGIAPSSYNEQFF. The DNA of the CDR3 is TGTGCCAGCAGTGGAATTGCTCCGAGCTCCTACAATGAGCAGTTCTTC.